The 13 T cell receptor beta chains below were found in one sample sequenced in a study of ipilimumab plus nivolumab after autologous stem cell transplantation. Measured with immunoSEQ multiplex PCR; TCRdb has only the in-frame clones, and not every one. The table shows fewer than 30,000 clones, with roughly 86% occurring only once. Specimen: PBMCs, collected in a trial of ipilimumab plus nivolumab as post-transplant consolidation. Receptors were obtained from a male donor with diffuse large B-cell lymphoma.

The V and J genes are TRBV6-5 and TRBJ1-1; D gene uncertain. Per the germline V gene, CDR1 is MNHEY and CDR2 is SVGAGI. Trimming shortened V by 2 bases and J by 4 bases, and 8 bases separated the two germline ends. The CDR3 is 13 residues long. The CDR3 loop reads CASSYDRVTEAFF. For the CDR3, the DNA is TGTGCCAGCAGTTACGATCGAGTCACTGAAGCTTTCTTT.

This chain joins TRBV5-1 and TRBJ2-2; D assignment may be TRBD1 or TRBD2 (6 bases each). The CDR3 totals 17 residues. Looked up from germline, CDR1 is SGHRS and CDR2 is YFSETQ. The germline V and J ends were trimmed by 0 bases and 0 bases, with 12 bases remaining between them. The CDR3 region has the DNA TGCGCCAGCAGCTTGGGCCACAGGGACTCGAACACCGGGGAGCTGTTTTTT. Encoded protein: CASSLGHRDSNTGELFF. Filled out from reference TRBV5-1 and TRBJ2-2, the complete variable domain reads KAGVTQTPRYLIKTRGQQVTLSCSPISGHRSVSWYQQTPGQGLQFLFEYFSETQRNKGNFPGRFSGRQFSNSRSEMNVSTLELGDSALYLCASSLGHRDSNTGELFFGEGSRLTVL.

The genes are TRBV6-6 and TRBJ2-7; 9 positions match TRBD2. The V and J ends lost 7 bases and 5 bases, in that order; junction bases with no gene match: 15. This CDR3 spans 16 amino acids. Germline V gene sequence: CDR1 MNHNY, CDR2 SVGAGI (reference sequence). Here the CDR3 reads CASTSLRGGGANEQYF. Written as DNA, the CDR3 is TGTGCCAGCACCTCCTTACGGGGCGGGGGGGCCAACGAGCAGTACTTC.

The chain is built from TRBV14 and TRBJ1-1; D may be TRBD1 (5 bases). This CDR3 has 15 amino acids. The germline V gene encodes CDR1 SGHDN and CDR2 FVKESK. Trimming removed 4 bases at V and 1 base at J, with 13 bases between. As DNA, the CDR3 is TGTGCCAGCAGCCTAATGTTCGGGGGGAACACTGAAGCTTTCTTT. It yields the protein CASSLMFGGNTEAFF. Full variable domain (rest looked up from reference TRBV14 and TRBJ1-1): EAGVTQFPSHSVIEKGQTVTLRCDPISGHDNLYWYRRVMGKEIKFLLHFVKESKQDESGMPNNRFLAERTGGTYSTLKVQPAELEDSGVYFCASSLMFGGNTEAFFGQGTRLTVV.

The chain joins TRBV7-2 to TRBJ2-7, with 10 bases aligning to TRBD2. Trimming took 3 bases from V and 0 from J; bases not matched to a gene: 5. The CDR3 is 16 amino acids. Germline V gene lookup returns CDR1 SGHTA and CDR2 FQGNSA. Written as DNA, the CDR3 is TGTGCCAGCAGCTTTACGACTAGCGGGTTCTCCTACGAGCAGTACTTC. Amino acid sequence: CASSFTTSGFSYEQYF.

The chain is built from TRBV2 and TRBJ1-1; TRBD1 matches at 8 bases. CDR1 and CDR2 (germline): SNHLY, FYNNEI. The CDR3 has 14 amino acids. Trimming at V came to 5 bases and at J to 4 bases, leaving 6 bases not matched to a gene. This chain's CDR3 is CASSSDRAPTEAFF. The CDR3 coding sequence is TGTGCCAGCAGTTCGGACAGGGCCCCCACTGAAGCTTTCTTT.

By frequency in the sample, this clone is medium-sized (0.01 to 0.1%). The V and J genes are TRBV11-2 and TRBJ1-1; TRBD1 aligns across 7 bases. Germline trimming cut 1 base from V and 5 bases from J; bases unmatched to any gene: 7. The CDR3 has 15 residues. The germline V gene has CDR1 SGHAT and CDR2 FQNNGV. CDR3 coding DNA: TGTGCCAGCAGCTTAGGGGGTACAGGGGTAACTGAAGCTTTCTTT. Encoded protein: CASSLGGTGVTEAFF.

There are a few counts of this clone. J is TRBJ1-5 and V is TRBV7-8; weak D call: TRBD1 (5 bases). This CDR3 contains 12 residues. V dropped 5 bases and J dropped 7 bases, with 9 bases sitting between them. Germline V gene lookup returns CDR1 SGHVS and CDR2 FQNEAQ. CDR3 protein: CASSQGGQPQHF. In DNA form, the CDR3 reads TGTGCCAGCAGCCAGGGCGGGCAGCCCCAGCATTTT.

The sample holds a few counts of this clone. The DNA of the CDR3 is TGTGCCAGCAGCCACGGGGGCAGGGGCACCTACAATGAGCAGTTCTTC. Translating it yields CASSHGGRGTYNEQFF. The chain carries TRBV6-6 and TRBJ2-1; D could derive from TRBD1 or TRBD2 (6 bases each). V lost 6 bases and J lost 2, with 17 bases in between. This CDR3 has 16 amino acids. Germline CDR1 and CDR2: MNHNY and SVGAGI (reference sequence).

V is TRBV2 and J is TRBJ1-5, with D tentatively TRBD1 (5 bases). Deletions cut 3 bases from V and 11 bases from J, with 17 bases between. CDR3 size: 14 residues. Germline values: CDR1 SNHLY, CDR2 FYNNEI. CDR3: CASSDRAGRWAQHF. The CDR3 DNA reads as TGTGCCAGCAGTGACAGGGCCGGTCGATGGGCCCAGCATTTT.

The chain has TRBV2 and TRBJ2-3; 11 positions agree with TRBD2. Germline V lookup: CDR1 SNHLY, CDR2 FYNNEI. The length of the CDR3 is 15 residues. V was clipped by 6 bases and J by 4 bases; unmatched bases: 6. DNA for the CDR3: TGTGCCAGCAGCTCCGGGACTAGCGGTCCAGATACGCAGTATTTT. Translation: CASSSGTSGPDTQYF.

The gene calls are TRBV9 and TRBJ2-6; possible D gene TRBD1, 6 bases. Germline CDR1 SGDLS, CDR2 YYNGEE. The CDR3 loop spans 15 amino acids. Trimming cost V 4 bases and J 1 base, with 9 bases left between them. The CDR3 DNA reads TGTGCCAGCAGCTCTCAGGGGTCTGGGGCCAACGTCCTGACTTTC. Translating gives CASSSQGSGANVLTF.

J is TRBJ2-5 and V is TRBV28, with 13 bases identical to TRBD2. Trimming at V came to 5 bases and at J to 3 bases, leaving 9 bases not matched to a gene. Per germline, CDR1 MDHEN and CDR2 SYDVKM. The CDR3 extends over 17 amino acids. The CDR3 nucleotides are TGTGCCAGCAGTCTAGGACTAGCGGGGGTGGGGAAAGAGACCCAGTACTTC. Protein sequence: CASSLGLAGVGKETQYF. Full variable domain (rest looked up from reference TRBV28 and TRBJ2-5): DVKVTQSSRYLVKRTGEKVFLECVQDMDHENMFWYRQDPGLGLRLIYFSYDVKMKEKGDIPEGYSVSREKKERFSLILESASTNQTSMYLCASSLGLAGVGKETQYFGPGTRLLVL.